A selection of T cell receptor beta chains follows, all from one sample in a study of T-cell memory formation after mild COVID-19. MiXCR, run by TCRdb on the 5' RACE reads, gives a single entry per CDR3 protein. The sample consists of more than 300,000 distinct CDR3 sequences, roughly 19% of them appearing once. The sample comprised PBMCs or a T cell subset sorted from them (not recorded which). The receptors were sampled from a man aged 18 to 30 who had mild COVID-19 (a few samples of this study predate the infection). Cell type and time point are not known. The CDR3 runs from the conserved cysteine through the conserved F or W. The D gene is left open where the match is weak.

D gene,V gene,CDR3 protein
TRBD1,TRBV6-5,CASSGQGTYNEQFF
-,TRBV18,CASSPRTGTDTQYF
-,TRBV15,CATSRDWDGRNPLHQPQHF
-,TRBV24-1,CATSDSMGAYNEQFF
-,TRBV4-3,CASSQDGGTRPYEQYF
-,TRBV5-6,CASSHRESIQPQHF
-,TRBV18,CASSPPMTGGTEAFF
-,TRBV12-3/TRBV12-4,CASRASGAGYGYTF
-,TRBV7-2,CASSDRNSNQPQHF
-,TRBV5-1,CASYIGARTDTQYF
TRBD1,TRBV20-1,CSARDVGQPRLYGYTF
-,TRBV4-3,CASSQTRGTPGTQYF
TRBD2,TRBV7-2,CASSYSGGAYEQYF
-,TRBV6-7,CASSGSNSEKLFF
-,TRBV6-1,CASSETSQPQHF
TRBD1,TRBV10-3,CAINPRDRDQETQYF
TRBD1,TRBV4-1,CASSQDPGQGIPGANVLTF
-,TRBV7-9,CASSLFGQTPTGELFF
-,TRBV7-3,CASSLMVEGTEAFF
TRBD1,TRBV9,CASSARTGEGYEQYF
-,TRBV20-1,CSATGVGIQYF
-,TRBV10-3,CAISDQGSNYGYTF